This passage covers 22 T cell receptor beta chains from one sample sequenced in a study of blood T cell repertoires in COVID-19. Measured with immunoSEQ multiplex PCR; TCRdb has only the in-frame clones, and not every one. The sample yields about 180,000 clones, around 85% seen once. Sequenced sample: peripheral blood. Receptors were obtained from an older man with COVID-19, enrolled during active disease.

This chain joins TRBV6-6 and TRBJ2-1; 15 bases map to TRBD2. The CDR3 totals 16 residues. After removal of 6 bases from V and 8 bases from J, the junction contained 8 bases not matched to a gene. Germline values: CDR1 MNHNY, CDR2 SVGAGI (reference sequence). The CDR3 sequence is CASRARTSGGADEQFF. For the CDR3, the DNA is TGTGCCAGCAGGGCGAGGACTAGCGGGGGGGCCGATGAGCAGTTCTTC.

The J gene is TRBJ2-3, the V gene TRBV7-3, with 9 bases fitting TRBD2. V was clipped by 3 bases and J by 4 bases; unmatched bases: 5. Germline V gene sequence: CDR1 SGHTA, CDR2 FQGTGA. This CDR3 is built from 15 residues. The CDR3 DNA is TGTGCCAGCAGCTTTCAGGGCGGGGGGGCAGATACGCAGTATTTT. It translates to CASSFQGGGADTQYF.

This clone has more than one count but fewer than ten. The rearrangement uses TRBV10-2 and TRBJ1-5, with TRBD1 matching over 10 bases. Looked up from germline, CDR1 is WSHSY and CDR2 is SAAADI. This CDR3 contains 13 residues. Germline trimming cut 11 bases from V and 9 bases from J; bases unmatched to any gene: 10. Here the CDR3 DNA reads TGCGCCTCCGCCCAGGGACAGGGGTTGCCCCAGCATTTT. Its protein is CASAQGQGLPQHF.

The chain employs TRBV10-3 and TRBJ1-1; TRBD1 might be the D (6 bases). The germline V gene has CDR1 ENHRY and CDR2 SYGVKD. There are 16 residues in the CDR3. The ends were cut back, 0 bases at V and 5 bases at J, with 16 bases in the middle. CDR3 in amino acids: CAISESWGRGGTEAFF. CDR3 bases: TGTGCCATCAGTGAGTCCTGGGGGCGAGGAGGAACTGAAGCTTTCTTT.

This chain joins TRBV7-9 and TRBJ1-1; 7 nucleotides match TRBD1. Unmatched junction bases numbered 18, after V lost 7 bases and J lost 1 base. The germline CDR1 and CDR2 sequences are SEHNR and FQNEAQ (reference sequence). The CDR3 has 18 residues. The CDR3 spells CASMRAGPQDRRNTEAFF. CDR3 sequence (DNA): TGTGCCAGCATGCGCGCAGGTCCTCAGGACAGGCGGAACACTGAAGCTTTCTTT.

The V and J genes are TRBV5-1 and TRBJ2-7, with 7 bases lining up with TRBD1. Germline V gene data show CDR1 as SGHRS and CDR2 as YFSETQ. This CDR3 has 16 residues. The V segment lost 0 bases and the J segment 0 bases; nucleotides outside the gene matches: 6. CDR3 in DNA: TGCGCCAGCAGCTTGGGCCAGGGGGACCCCTCCTACGAGCAGTACTTC. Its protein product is CASSLGQGDPSYEQYF.

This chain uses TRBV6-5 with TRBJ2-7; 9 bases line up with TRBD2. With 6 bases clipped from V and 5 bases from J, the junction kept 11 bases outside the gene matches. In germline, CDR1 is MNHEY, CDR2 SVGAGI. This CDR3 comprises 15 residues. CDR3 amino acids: CASSQSGGPRNEQYF. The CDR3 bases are TGTGCCAGCAGCCAGAGCGGGGGGCCGAGAAACGAGCAGTACTTC.

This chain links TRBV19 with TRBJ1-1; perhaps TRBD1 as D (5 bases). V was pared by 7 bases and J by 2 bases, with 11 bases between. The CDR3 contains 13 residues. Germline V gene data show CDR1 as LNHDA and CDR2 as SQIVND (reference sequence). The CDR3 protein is CASTTGGNTEAFF. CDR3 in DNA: TGTGCCAGTACCACAGGCGGAAACACTGAAGCTTTCTTT.

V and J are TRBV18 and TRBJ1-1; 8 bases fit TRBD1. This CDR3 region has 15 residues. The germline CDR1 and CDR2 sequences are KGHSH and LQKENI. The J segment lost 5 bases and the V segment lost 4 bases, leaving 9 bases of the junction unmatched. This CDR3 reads CASSQLNRGGTEAFF. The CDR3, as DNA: TGTGCCAGCTCACAACTAAACAGGGGGGGTACTGAAGCTTTCTTT. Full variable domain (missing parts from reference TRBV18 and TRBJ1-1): NAGVMQNPRHLVRRRGQEARLRCSPMKGHSHVYWYRQLPEEGLKFMVYLQKENIIDESGMPKERFSAEFPKEGPSILRIQQVVRGDSAAYFCASSQLNRGGTEAFFGQGTRLTVV.

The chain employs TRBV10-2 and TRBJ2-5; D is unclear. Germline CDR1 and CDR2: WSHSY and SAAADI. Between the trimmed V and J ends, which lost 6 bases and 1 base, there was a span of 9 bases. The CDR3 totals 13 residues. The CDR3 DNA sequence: TGCGCCAGCAGAGGTTCGGGCCAAGAGACCCAGTACTTC. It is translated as CASRGSGQETQYF.

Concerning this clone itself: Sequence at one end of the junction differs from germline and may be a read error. CDR3 protein: CASSFPSGEKPFF. The CDR3 DNA sequence: TGTGCCAGCAGCTTCCCTTCGGGAGAAAAACCGTTTTTT. The V gene is TRBV5-5, the J gene TRBJ1-4; D is unclear. In germline, CDR1 is SGHKS, CDR2 YYEKEE (reference sequence). The length of the CDR3 is 13 residues.

CDR3 in amino acids: CATSERQGRSGYTF. CDR3 bases: TGTGCCACCAGTGAGAGACAGGGGAGATCTGGCTACACCTTC. The chain combines TRBV24-1 with TRBJ1-2; the match to TRBD1 covers 8 bases. J gave up 7 bases and V 4 bases, and 7 bases lay outside the gene matches. This CDR3 contains 14 residues. Per the germline V gene, CDR1 is KGHDR and CDR2 is SFDVKD.

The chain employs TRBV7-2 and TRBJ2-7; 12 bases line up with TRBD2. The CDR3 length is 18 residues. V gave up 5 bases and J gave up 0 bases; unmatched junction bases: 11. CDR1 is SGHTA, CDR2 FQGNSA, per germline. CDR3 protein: CASSQAASGGAYSYEQYF. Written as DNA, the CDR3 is TGTGCCAGCAGCCAAGCCGCTAGCGGGGGGGCGTACTCCTACGAGCAGTACTTC.

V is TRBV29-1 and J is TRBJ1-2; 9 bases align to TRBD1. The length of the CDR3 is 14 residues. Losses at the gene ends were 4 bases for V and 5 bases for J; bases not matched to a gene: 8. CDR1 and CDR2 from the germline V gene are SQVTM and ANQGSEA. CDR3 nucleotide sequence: TGCAGCGTTGCCGGGACAGGGATTCGGTATGGCTACACCTTC. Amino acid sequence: CSVAGTGIRYGYTF.

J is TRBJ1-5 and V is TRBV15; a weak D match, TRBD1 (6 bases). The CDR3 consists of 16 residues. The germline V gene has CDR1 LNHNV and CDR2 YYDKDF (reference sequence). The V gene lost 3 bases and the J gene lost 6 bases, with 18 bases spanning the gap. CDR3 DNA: TGTGCCACCAGCAGTGGACGGCAGGGGTGGGGTCAGCCCCAGCATTTT. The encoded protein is CATSSGRQGWGQPQHF.

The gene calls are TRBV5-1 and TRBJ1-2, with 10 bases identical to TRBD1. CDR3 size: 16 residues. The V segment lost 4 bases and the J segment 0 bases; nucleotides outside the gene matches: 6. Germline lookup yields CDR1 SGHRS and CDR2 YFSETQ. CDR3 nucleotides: TGCGCCAGCAGCCCTGGACAGGGGGGACCTAACTATGGCTACACCTTC. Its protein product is CASSPGQGGPNYGYTF. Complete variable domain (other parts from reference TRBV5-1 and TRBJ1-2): KAGVTQTPRYLIKTRGQQVTLSCSPISGHRSVSWYQQTPGQGLQFLFEYFSETQRNKGNFPGRFSGRQFSNSRSEMNVSTLELGDSALYLCASSPGQGGPNYGYTFGSGTRLTVV.

The CDR3 DNA follows: TGTGCCAGCAGCTTGGGGACTAGCGGGGGCCGGACGGGGGAGCAGTTCTTC. It translates to CASSLGTSGGRTGEQFF. This sequence joins TRBV5-4 and TRBJ2-1; TRBD2 aligns across 13 bases. CDR3 length: 17 residues. The V gene's germline CDR1 is SGHNT and CDR2 YYREEE (reference sequence). The ends lost 0 bases at V and 10 bases at J; junction bases unmatched: 10.

This CDR3 reads CASSLWGGTQYF. The CDR3 DNA follows: TGTGCCAGCAGTTTATGGGGGGGAACGCAGTATTTT. The V gene is TRBV12-3 or TRBV12-4, the J gene TRBJ2-3; 7 positions agree with TRBD2. This CDR3 is built from 12 residues. Trimming took 2 bases from V and 9 from J; bases not matched to a gene: 2.

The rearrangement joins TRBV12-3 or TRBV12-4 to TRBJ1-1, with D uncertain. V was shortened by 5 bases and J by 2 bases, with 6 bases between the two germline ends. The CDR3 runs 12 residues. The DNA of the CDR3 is TGTGCCAGCAGTGGGCTAAACACTGAAGCTTTCTTT. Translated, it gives CASSGLNTEAFF.

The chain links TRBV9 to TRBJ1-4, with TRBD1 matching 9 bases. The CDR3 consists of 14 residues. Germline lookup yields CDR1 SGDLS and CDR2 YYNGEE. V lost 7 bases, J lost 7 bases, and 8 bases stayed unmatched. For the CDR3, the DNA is TGTGCCAGCGGTAAAACAGGGGGCCTTGAAAAACTGTTTTTT. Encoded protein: CASGKTGGLEKLFF. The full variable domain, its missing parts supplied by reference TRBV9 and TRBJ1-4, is DSGVTQTPKHLITATGQRVTLRCSPRSGDLSVYWYQQSLDQGLQFLIQYYNGEERAKGNILERFSAQQFPDLHSELNLSSLELGDSALYFCASGKTGGLEKLFFGSGTQLSVL.

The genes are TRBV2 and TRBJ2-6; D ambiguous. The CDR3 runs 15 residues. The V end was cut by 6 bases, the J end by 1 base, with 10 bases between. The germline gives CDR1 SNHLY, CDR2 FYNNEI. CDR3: CASSRLSSGANVLTF. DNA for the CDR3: TGTGCCAGCAGCCGCCTATCTTCTGGGGCCAACGTCCTGACTTTC.

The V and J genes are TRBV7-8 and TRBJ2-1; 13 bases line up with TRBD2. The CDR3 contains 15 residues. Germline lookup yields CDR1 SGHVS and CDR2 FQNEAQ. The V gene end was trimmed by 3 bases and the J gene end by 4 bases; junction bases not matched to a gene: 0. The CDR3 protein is CASSLGLAGYNEQFF. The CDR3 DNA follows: TGTGCCAGCAGCTTGGGACTAGCGGGATACAATGAGCAGTTCTTC.